One sample yielded the 9 T cell receptor beta chains listed below, sequenced in a study of CD8 T cells in ankylosing spondylitis. Study results and caveats: Typical of ankylosing spondylitis blood, it appeared, was a TCR beta motif of eight highly homologous variants.

Using its own MiXCR run on the 5' RACE reads, TCRdb lists one record per CDR3 protein. In the table there are a few hundred thousand distinct CDR3 sequences, under 25% of which are singletons. These TCRs' antigens remain unknown. The sequenced material came from blood, either unsorted or a sorted T cell fraction (not recorded which). These TCRs come from a male donor with ankylosing spondylitis.

CDR3 sequence reads: CASSPGKGQIITDTQYF. CDR3 coding DNA: TGTGCCAGTAGCCCGGGGAAGGGACAGATCATCACAGATACGCAGTATTTT. The chain employs TRBV19 and TRBJ2-3; 7 bases are a match to TRBD1. With V trimmed by 6 bases and J by 2 bases, 14 bases remained unmatched. Germline-derived CDR1 and CDR2 are LNHDA and SQIVND (reference sequence). This CDR3 spans 17 amino acids.

This clonotype was observed a few times. V gene TRBV20-1 combines with J gene TRBJ2-1, with 9 bases matching TRBD2. Trimming removed 0 bases from V and 4 bases from J; junction bases left unmatched: 7. The V gene's germline CDR1 is DFQATT and CDR2 SNEGSKA (reference sequence). The CDR3 covers 16 residues. CDR3 DNA: TGCAGTGCTAGAGATTGGGGGCTAGCGGGGTACAATGAGCAGTTCTTC. Its translation: CSARDWGLAGYNEQFF.

V is TRBV19 and J is TRBJ1-4, with D maybe TRBD1 (5 bases). This CDR3 is built from 14 residues. V was clipped by 6 bases and J by 3 bases, with 11 bases between them. CDR1 is LNHDA, CDR2 SQIVND, per germline (reference sequence). CDR3 sequence (DNA): TGTGCCAGTAGACAGGACATCCCTAATGAAAAACTGTTTTTT. Translation gives CASRQDIPNEKLFF.

The chain recombines TRBV19 with TRBJ1-6, with 9 bases identical to TRBD1. Germline CDR1 is LNHDA and CDR2 is SQIVND (reference sequence). V lost 6 bases to trimming and J lost 8 bases; unmatched junction nucleotides: 5. This CDR3 has 14 amino acids. In nucleotides, the CDR3 is TGTGCCAGTAGCGGGACAGGGATTGATTCACCCCTCCACTTT. Residues: CASSGTGIDSPLHF. Full variable domain (rest looked up from reference TRBV19 and TRBJ1-6): DGGITQSPKYLFRKEGQNVTLSCEQNLNHDAMYWYRQDPGQGLRLIYYSQIVNDFQKGDIAEGYSVSREKKESFPLTVTSAQKNPTAFYLCASSGTGIDSPLHFGNGTRLTVT.

This clonotype has only a few counts. The chain uses TRBV27 and TRBJ1-5, with 8 bases aligning to TRBD1. The CDR3 sequence is 15 residues long. V lost 5 bases, J lost 6 bases, and 9 bases stayed unmatched. The V gene's germline CDR1 is MNHEY and CDR2 SMNVEV (reference sequence). For the CDR3, the DNA is TGTGCCAGCAGTCCCCGGAGACAGGGGACTCAGCCCCAGCATTTT. Protein sequence: CASSPRRQGTQPQHF.

The table lists this clonotype with a few counts. This chain connects TRBV12-3 or TRBV12-4 to TRBJ1-2; 7 bases fit TRBD1. This CDR3 contains 14 residues. Losses at the gene ends were 7 bases for V and 7 bases for J; bases not matched to a gene: 12. Here the CDR3 reads CASMQTGPISGYTF. The CDR3 nucleotides read TGTGCCAGCATGCAGACAGGGCCTATCAGTGGCTACACCTTC.

The J gene is TRBJ1-2, the V gene TRBV10-2; D not resolved. Germline CDR1 reads WSHSY; CDR2 reads SAAADI. The CDR3 sequence is 14 residues long. V dropped 5 bases and J dropped 3 bases, with 13 bases sitting between them. The DNA for the CDR3 is TGCGCCAGCAGTCTCCAGCAAGTCGACTATGGCTACACCTTC. It codes for CASSLQQVDYGYTF.

The sample holds a few counts of this clonotype. The chain carries TRBV4-2 and TRBJ2-5, with D tentatively TRBD2 (5 bases). CDR3 length: 17 amino acids. Trimming took 0 bases from V and 5 from J, leaving 19 bases between them. Germline lookup yields CDR1 LGHNA and CDR2 YNFKEQ. CDR3 amino acids: CASSQELSGIRGETQYF. CDR3 nucleotides: TGTGCCAGCAGCCAAGAATTGAGTGGGATTCGGGGTGAGACCCAGTACTTC.

The rearrangement links TRBV3-1 to TRBJ2-1, with D tentatively TRBD2 (6 bases). This CDR3 comprises 16 residues. Germline-derived CDR1 and CDR2 are LGHDT and YNNKEL (reference sequence). With 4 bases removed from V and 0 bases from J, the gap between germline ends came to 13 bases. CDR3 amino acids: CASSLGTSFSYNEQFF. Written as DNA, the CDR3 is TGTGCCAGCAGCCTTGGGACTTCCTTCTCCTACAATGAGCAGTTCTTC.